This TCR beta chain appears in the sequencing data of a study of blood T cell repertoires in COVID-19. At the level of the study: Samples representing acute and convalescent COVID-19 were sourced from the United States, Italy and Spain. T cells, B-cell-depleted T cells, or PBMCs supplied cDNA or gDNA.

The Seattle patients joined while their infection was active and were tracked longitudinally afterward. Per the original methods: Amplifying reference gene primers gave estimates of nucleated cell counts. The repertoire was sequenced with immunoSEQ multiplex PCR; TCRdb's copy has only in-frame clones and lacks some. From that table come the V and J calls and clone size; the DNA was used to work out D and trimming. The repertoire consists of approximately 90,000 clones, with nearly 80% occurring once and the leading ten covering approximately 6.3%. Germline CDR1 GTSNPN, CDR2 SVGIG (reference sequence). The V segment lost 5 bases and the J segment 7 bases; nucleotides outside the gene matches: 8. The CDR3 runs to 15 residues.

The sequencing sample was made of peripheral blood. V and J are TRBV30 and TRBJ1-6; 10 nucleotides agree with TRBD1. This TCR came from an older man with COVID-19, enrolled during active disease. CDR3 in amino acids: CAWARQGAGNSPLHF. The CDR3 DNA reads as TGTGCCTGGGCGAGACAGGGGGCTGGGAATTCACCCCTCCACTTT.